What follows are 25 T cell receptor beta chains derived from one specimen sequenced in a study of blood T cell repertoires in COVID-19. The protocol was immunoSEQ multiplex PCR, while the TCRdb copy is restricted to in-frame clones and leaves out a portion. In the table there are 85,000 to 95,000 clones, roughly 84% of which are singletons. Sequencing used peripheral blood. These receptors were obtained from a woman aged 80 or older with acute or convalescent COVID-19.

The CDR3 region has the DNA TGCGCCAGCAGCTTGGAACTAGCGATTTACAATGAGCAGTTCTTC. Translation gives CASSLELAIYNEQFF. The gene calls are TRBV5-1 and TRBJ2-1, with TRBD2 identical over 7 bases. With V trimmed by 0 bases and J by 4 bases, 4 bases remained unmatched. The CDR3 contains 15 residues. Germline CDR1 is SGHRS and CDR2 is YFSETQ.

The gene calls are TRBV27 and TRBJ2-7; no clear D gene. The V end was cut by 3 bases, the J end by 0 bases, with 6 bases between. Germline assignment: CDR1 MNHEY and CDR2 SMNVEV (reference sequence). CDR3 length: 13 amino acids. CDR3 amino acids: CASSFGFSYEQYF. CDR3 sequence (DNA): TGTGCCAGCAGTTTTGGCTTCTCCTACGAGCAGTACTTC.

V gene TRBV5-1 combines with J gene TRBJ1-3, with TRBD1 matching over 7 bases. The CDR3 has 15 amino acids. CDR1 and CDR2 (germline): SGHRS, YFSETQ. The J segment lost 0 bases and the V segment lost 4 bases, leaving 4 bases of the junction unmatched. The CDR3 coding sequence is TGCGCCAGCAGCCTCGGGACAGCCTCTGGAAACACCATATATTTT. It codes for CASSLGTASGNTIYF.

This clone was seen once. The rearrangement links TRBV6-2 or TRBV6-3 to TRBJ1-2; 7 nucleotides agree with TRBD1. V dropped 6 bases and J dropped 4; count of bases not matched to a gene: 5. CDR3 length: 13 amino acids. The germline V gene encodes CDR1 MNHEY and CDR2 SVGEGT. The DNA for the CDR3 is TGTGCCAGCAGCCCGGGACAGAGCTATGGCTACACCTTC. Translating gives CASSPGQSYGYTF.

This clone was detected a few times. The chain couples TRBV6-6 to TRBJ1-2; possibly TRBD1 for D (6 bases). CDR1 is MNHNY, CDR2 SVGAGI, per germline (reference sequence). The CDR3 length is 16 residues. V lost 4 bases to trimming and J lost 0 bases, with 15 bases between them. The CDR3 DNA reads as TGTGCCAGCAGTTCCCTGACAGGTTCAGCTAACTATGGCTACACCTTC. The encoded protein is CASSSLTGSANYGYTF.

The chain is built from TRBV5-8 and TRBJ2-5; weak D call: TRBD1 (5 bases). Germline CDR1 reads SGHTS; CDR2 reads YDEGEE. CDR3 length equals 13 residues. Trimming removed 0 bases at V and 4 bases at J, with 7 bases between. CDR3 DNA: TGTGCCAGCAGCTTGGGGGGCGCAGAGACCCAGTACTTC. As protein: CASSLGGAETQYF.

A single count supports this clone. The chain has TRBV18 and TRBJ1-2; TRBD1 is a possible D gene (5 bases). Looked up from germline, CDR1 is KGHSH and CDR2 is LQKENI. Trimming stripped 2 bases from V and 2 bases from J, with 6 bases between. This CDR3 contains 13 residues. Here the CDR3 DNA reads TGTGCCAGCTCACCAGCAGGGAACTATGGCTACACCTTC. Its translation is CASSPAGNYGYTF. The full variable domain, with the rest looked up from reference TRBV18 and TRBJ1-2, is NAGVMQNPRHLVRRRGQEARLRCSPMKGHSHVYWYRQLPEEGLKFMVYLQKENIIDESGMPKERFSAEFPKEGPSILRIQQVVRGDSAAYFCASSPAGNYGYTFGSGTRLTVV.

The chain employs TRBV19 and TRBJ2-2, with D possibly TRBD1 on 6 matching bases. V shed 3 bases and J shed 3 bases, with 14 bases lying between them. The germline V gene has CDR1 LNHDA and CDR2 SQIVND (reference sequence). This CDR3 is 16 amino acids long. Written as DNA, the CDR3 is TGTGCCAGTAGTATCCAACCGACAGGCCACACCGGGGAGCTGTTTTTT. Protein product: CASSIQPTGHTGELFF.

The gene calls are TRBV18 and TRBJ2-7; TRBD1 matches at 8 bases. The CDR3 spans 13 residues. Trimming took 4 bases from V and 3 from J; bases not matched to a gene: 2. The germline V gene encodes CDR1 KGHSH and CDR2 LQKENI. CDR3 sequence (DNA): TGTGCCAGCTCACTCGACAGGGGCTACGAGCAGTACTTC. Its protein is CASSLDRGYEQYF.

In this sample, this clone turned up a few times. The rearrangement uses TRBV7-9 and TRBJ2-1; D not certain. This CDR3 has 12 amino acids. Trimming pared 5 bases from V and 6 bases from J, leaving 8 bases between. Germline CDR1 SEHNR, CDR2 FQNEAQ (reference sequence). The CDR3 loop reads CASSAVSNEQFF. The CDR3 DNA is TGTGCCAGCAGCGCCGTGAGCAATGAGCAGTTCTTC.

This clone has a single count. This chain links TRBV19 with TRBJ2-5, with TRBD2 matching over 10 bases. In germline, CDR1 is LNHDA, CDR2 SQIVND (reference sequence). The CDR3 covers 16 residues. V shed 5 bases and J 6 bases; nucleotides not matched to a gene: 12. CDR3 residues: CASSGLAGAVGKTQYF. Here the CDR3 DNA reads TGTGCCAGTAGTGGGCTAGCGGGGGCGGTCGGGAAGACCCAGTACTTC.

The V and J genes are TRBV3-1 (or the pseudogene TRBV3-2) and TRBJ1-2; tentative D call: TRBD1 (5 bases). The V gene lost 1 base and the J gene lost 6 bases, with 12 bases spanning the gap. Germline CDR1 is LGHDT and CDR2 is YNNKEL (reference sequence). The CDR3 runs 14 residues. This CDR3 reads CASSQVLGGDGYTF. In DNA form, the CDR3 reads TGTGCCAGCAGCCAAGTCTTAGGAGGGGATGGCTACACCTTC.

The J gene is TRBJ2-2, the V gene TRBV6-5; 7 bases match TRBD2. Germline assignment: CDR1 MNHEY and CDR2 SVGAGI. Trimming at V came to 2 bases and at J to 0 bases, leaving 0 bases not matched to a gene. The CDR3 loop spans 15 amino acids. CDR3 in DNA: TGTGCCAGCAGTTACGCGGGGGCGAACACCGGGGAGCTGTTTTTT. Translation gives CASSYAGANTGELFF.

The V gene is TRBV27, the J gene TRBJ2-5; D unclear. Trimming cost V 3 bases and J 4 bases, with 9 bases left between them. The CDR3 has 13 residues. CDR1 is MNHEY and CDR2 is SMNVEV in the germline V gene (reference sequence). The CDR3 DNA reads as TGTGCCAGCAGTTTGAGCGCTCCAGAGACCCAGTACTTC. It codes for CASSLSAPETQYF.

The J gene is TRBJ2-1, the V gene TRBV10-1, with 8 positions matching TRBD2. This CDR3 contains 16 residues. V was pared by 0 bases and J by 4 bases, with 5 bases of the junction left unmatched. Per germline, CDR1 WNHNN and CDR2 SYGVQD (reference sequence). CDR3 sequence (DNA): TGCGCCAGCAGTGAGTCTATTAGCGGGGTGTACAATGAGCAGTTCTTC. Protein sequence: CASSESISGVYNEQFF.

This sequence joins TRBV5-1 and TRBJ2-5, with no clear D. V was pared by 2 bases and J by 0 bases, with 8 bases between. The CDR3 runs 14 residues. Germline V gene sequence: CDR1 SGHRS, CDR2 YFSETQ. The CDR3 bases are TGCGCCAGCAGCTTTGGCTCCCACCAAGAGACCCAGTACTTC. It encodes CASSFGSHQETQYF.

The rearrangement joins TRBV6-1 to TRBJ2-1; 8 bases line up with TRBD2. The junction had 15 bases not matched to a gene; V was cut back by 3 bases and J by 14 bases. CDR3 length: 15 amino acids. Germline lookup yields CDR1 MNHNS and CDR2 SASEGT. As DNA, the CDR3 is TGTGCCAGCAGTGACCCCGGGAGGGGGGAGGAGAGGAAGTTCTTC. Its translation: CASSDPGRGEERKFF.

This CDR3 reads CASSYERQTYNSPLHF. In DNA, the CDR3 is TGTGCCAGCAGTTACGAGCGACAGACATATAATTCACCCCTCCACTTT. V and J are TRBV6-5 and TRBJ1-6, with D perhaps matching TRBD1 (5 bases). CDR3 size: 16 residues. The germline CDR1 and CDR2 sequences are MNHEY and SVGAGI. With 2 bases removed from V and 4 bases from J, the gap between germline ends came to 12 bases.

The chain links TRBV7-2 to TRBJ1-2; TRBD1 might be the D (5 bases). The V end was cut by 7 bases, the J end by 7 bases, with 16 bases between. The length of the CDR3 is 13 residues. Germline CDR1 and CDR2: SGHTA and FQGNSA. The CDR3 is CASNLDSLSGYTF. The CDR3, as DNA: TGTGCCAGCAACCTCGACAGCCTCTCTGGCTACACCTTC.

The chain's CDR3 is CASSVGAGVTDTQYF. In DNA form, the CDR3 reads TGTGCCAGCAGCGTAGGAGCGGGGGTCACAGATACGCAGTATTTT. The J gene is TRBJ2-3, the V gene TRBV9, with TRBD2 matching over 8 bases. The CDR3 is 15 residues long. The germline V gene has CDR1 SGDLS and CDR2 YYNGEE. V trimming: 0 bases; J trimming: 2 bases; junction bases outside the gene matches: 2.

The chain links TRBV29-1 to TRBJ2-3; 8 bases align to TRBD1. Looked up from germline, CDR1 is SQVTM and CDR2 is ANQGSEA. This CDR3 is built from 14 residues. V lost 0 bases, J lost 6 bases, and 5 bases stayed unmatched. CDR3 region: CSVEDQQGVDTQYF. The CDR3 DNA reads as TGCAGCGTTGAAGATCAACAGGGGGTGGATACGCAGTATTTT.

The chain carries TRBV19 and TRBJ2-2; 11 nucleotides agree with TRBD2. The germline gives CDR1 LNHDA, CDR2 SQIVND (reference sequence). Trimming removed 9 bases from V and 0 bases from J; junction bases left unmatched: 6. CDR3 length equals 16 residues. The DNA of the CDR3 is TGTGCCAGCCAACTAGCGGGAGTGCCGAACACCGGGGAGCTGTTTTTT. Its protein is CASQLAGVPNTGELFF.

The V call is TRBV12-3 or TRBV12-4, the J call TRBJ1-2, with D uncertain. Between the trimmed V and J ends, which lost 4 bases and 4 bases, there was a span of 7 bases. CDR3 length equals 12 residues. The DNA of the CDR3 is TGTGCCAGCAGTTCAGGACTCTATGGCTACACCTTC. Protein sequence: CASSSGLYGYTF.

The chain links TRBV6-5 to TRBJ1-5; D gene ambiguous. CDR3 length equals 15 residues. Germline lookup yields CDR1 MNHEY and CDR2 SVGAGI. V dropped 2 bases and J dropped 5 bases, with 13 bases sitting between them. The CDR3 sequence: CASSYGSRGDQPQHF. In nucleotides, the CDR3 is TGTGCCAGCAGTTACGGGTCCCGAGGAGATCAGCCCCAGCATTTT.

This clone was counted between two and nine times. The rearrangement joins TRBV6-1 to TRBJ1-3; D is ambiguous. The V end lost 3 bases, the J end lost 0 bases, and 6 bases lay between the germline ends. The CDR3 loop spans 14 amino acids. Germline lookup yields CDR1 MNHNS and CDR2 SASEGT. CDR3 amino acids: CASSDGVSGNTIYF. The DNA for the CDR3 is TGTGCCAGCAGTGACGGAGTCTCTGGAAACACCATATATTTT.